A selection of T cell receptor beta chains follows, all from one sample in a study of blood T cell repertoires in COVID-19. Produced via immunoSEQ multiplex PCR; TCRdb's table is partial and in-frame only. Among around 250,000 clones, 85% to 90% were seen once, and the ten largest hold 3.6%. The sequenced material came from peripheral blood. These receptors came from a man aged 18 to 29 with active or convalescent COVID-19. The CDR3 runs from the conserved cysteine through the conserved F or W. D genes are given only for firm matches. The size field is filled for only some rows; it gives once, few, many or a size class.

j_gene | v_gene | d_gene | abundance | CDR3nt | CDR3aa
TRBJ2-3 | TRBV28 | - | - | TGTGCCAGCAGTATCCCGCTAGCGGATACGCAGTATTTT | CASSIPLADTQYF
TRBJ2-5 | TRBV6-5 | - | - | TGTGCCAGCAGTCCACATCGCCCTCGCGGGCCACCCCAGTACTTC | CASSPHRPRGPPQYF
TRBJ2-7 | TRBV5-7 | TRBD1 | - | TGTGCCAGCAGCTTGTCTGGGACAGGGGACTACGAGCAGTACTTC | CASSLSGTGDYEQYF
TRBJ1-1 | TRBV19 | - | - | TGTGCCAGTAGGTCGCGAGGGATGGACACTGAAGCTTTCTTT | CASRSRGMDTEAFF
TRBJ2-1 | TRBV19 | TRBD1 | - | TGTGCCAGTAGTATGCTGAAGGGACAGGGGGCGATCAATGAGCAGTTCTTC | CASSMLKGQGAINEQFF
TRBJ1-2 | TRBV7-9 | TRBD1 | few | TGTGCCAGCAGCTTTGGACAGGGAGTCGGCGGCTACACCTTC | CASSFGQGVGGYTF
TRBJ2-3 | TRBV19 | - | - | TGTGCCAGTAGTATAGATCTACGGGCAGATACGCAGTATTTT | CASSIDLRADTQYF
TRBJ2-1 | TRBV7-6 | TRBD2 | once | TGTGCCAGCAGCTGGCCGGGACTAGCGGGCAATGAGCAGTTCTTC | CASSWPGLAGNEQFF
TRBJ2-4 | TRBV11-1 | TRBD2 | - | TGTGCCAGCAGCTACAGAACCGGGACTAGCATTCAGTACTTC | CASSYRTGTSIQYF
TRBJ1-5 | TRBV25-1 | - | - | TGTGCCAGCCAAGACAGCGATCAGCCCCAGCATTTT | CASQDSDQPQHF
TRBJ1-1 | TRBV5-1 | - | - | TGCGCCAGCAGAAGATCCGGACAGAAAAACACTGAAGCTTTCTTT | CASRRSGQKNTEAFF
TRBJ2-3 | TRBV6-4 | - | - | TGTGCCAGCAGTCCCGACTTAACAGATACGCAGTATTTT | CASSPDLTDTQYF
TRBJ2-7 | TRBV28 | - | - | TGTGCCAGCAGACGCGGTGGTTACGAGCAGTACTTC | CASRRGGYEQYF
TRBJ1-1 | TRBV12-5 | - | - | TGTGCTAGTGGTTTGGTACTGGGCATGAACACTGAAGCTTTCTTT | CASGLVLGMNTEAFF
TRBJ2-1 | TRBV5-4 | - | - | TGTGCCAGCAGCTTCGACTTCCAGCATGAGCAGTTCTTC | CASSFDFQHEQFF
TRBJ2-1 | TRBV19 | - | - | TGTGCCAGTAGGGCCGGGGGTTCCTACAATGAGCAGTTCTTC | CASRAGGSYNEQFF
TRBJ2-7 | TRBV10-2 | - | - | TGCGCCAGCATCCCGGACAGATCCTACTACGAGCAGTACTTC | CASIPDRSYYEQYF
TRBJ2-7 | TRBV10-3 | - | once | TGTGCCATAAGACAGGACCTCTCCTACGAGCAGTACTTC | CAIRQDLSYEQYF
TRBJ2-6 | TRBV6-4 | TRBD2 | few | TGTGCCAGCAGTGCCGGGACTAGCGGCTCTGGGGCCAACGTCCTGACTTTC | CASSAGTSGSGANVLTF
TRBJ2-1 | TRBV19 | TRBD2 | - | TGTGCCAGTAGTGAGATGGCTAGCGGGATCTCCTACAATGAGCAGTTCTTC | CASSEMASGISYNEQFF
TRBJ2-2 | TRBV9 | - | once | TGTGCCAGCAGCCCCCATAGCGTGGGAGGAAAGACCGGGGAGCTGTTTTTT | CASSPHSVGGKTGELFF
TRBJ2-2 | TRBV4-1 | TRBD2 | few | TGCGCCAGCAGCCAGCCTAGGGGTGGGGTAGCGGGAGGCTTGACCGGGGAGCTGTTTTTT | CASSQPRGGVAGGLTGELFF
TRBJ2-5 | TRBV7-3 | TRBD1 | - | TGTGCCAGCAGCTGGACAGGGGGGTACCAAGAGACCCAGTACTTC | CASSWTGGYQETQYF
TRBJ2-7 | TRBV3-1/TRBV3-2 | TRBD2 | - | TGTGCCAGCAGCCAAGGACTAGCGGGTCGGACCTACGAGCAGTACTTC | CASSQGLAGRTYEQYF
TRBJ2-3 | TRBV12-3/TRBV12-4 | - | - | TGTGCCAGCAGCTTATACGGTACGCAGTATTTT | CASSLYGTQYF
TRBJ1-5 | TRBV12-2 | - | - | TGTGCAAGTCGCCCCATCACGACAGCCCAGACCGATCAGCCCCAGCATTTT | CASRPITTAQTDQPQHF
TRBJ2-5 | TRBV4-3 | TRBD2 | - | TGCGCCAGCAGCCAAGAAAGCGGGGAAGAGACCCAGTACTTC | CASSQESGEETQYF
TRBJ1-2 | TRBV6-4 | TRBD1 | - | TGTGCCAGCAGTGACTTGCCGGACAGGGACTATGGCTACACCTTC | CASSDLPDRDYGYTF
TRBJ2-7 | TRBV6-4 | - | - | TGTGCCAGCAGTGACTTCGAACCGGGGAACGAGCAGTACTTC | CASSDFEPGNEQYF
TRBJ2-3 | TRBV2 | - | - | TGTGCCAGCAGTCCCACAAGGGAGCCGAGCAAAGAAGGAGATACGCAGTATTTT | CASSPTREPSKEGDTQYF
TRBJ1-4 | TRBV4-1 | - | - | TGCGCCAGCAGCCAAGAATCTGACTTTACAACTAATGAAAAACTGTTTTTT | CASSQESDFTTNEKLFF
TRBJ1-4 | TRBV30 | - | - | TGTGCCTGGGAACAGGGCGGTAATGAAAAACTGTTTTTT | CAWEQGGNEKLFF
TRBJ2-4 | TRBV14 | - | - | TGTGCCAGCAGCCAAGTTACAGGGAGGGGAAACATTCAGTACTTC | CASSQVTGRGNIQYF
TRBJ1-1 | TRBV5-6 | TRBD1 | few | TGTGCCAGCAGCTCCTACAGGGGTATGAACACTGAAGCTTTCTTT | CASSSYRGMNTEAFF
TRBJ2-7 | TRBV30 | TRBD1 | - | TGTGCCTGGCGGGACAGCAGCTCCTACGAGCAGTACTTC | CAWRDSSSYEQYF
TRBJ2-1 | TRBV25-1 | TRBD2 | - | TGTGCCAGCAGTGACCCCCCTAGCGGAGGGAGCTCCTACAATGAGCAGTTCTTC | CASSDPPSGGSSYNEQFF
TRBJ1-5 | TRBV10-3 | - | - | TGTGCCATCAGTGCTTCTCAGGGGAATCAGCCCCAGCATTTT | CAISASQGNQPQHF
TRBJ1-4 | TRBV11-2 | - | - | TGTGCCAGCAGCTTCACGCGGGGGATTAATGAAAAACTGTTTTTT | CASSFTRGINEKLFF
TRBJ1-3 | TRBV15 | TRBD1 | once | TGTGCCACCAGCAGAGATCTCCGGGACAGGGGGCCTTACTCTGGAAACACCATATATTTT | CATSRDLRDRGPYSGNTIYF
TRBJ2-7 | TRBV12-3/TRBV12-4 | - | - | TGTGCCAGCAGCGGGGACAACTACGAGCAGTACTTC | CASSGDNYEQYF
TRBJ2-7 | TRBV18 | - | few | TGTGCCAGCTCGGAACAGGGTGGGTCTTGGTACGAGCAGTACTTC | CASSEQGGSWYEQYF
TRBJ2-1 | TRBV5-1 | TRBD2 | - | TGCGCCAGCAGCTTGTTCGGCAGCGGGAGCCACAATGAGCAGTTCTTC | CASSLFGSGSHNEQFF
TRBJ1-1 | TRBV28 | - | few | TGTGCCAGCACCCCTGGCCGCTTTGGGAGAGCTTTCTTT | CASTPGRFGRAFF
TRBJ2-7 | TRBV7-8 | - | - | TGTGCCAGCAGCCGGGGGGCGGAAAGCTCCTACGAGCAGTACTTC | CASSRGAESSYEQYF
TRBJ2-5 | TRBV19 | TRBD2 | - | TGTGCCAGTAGTACGTTCGGGGGGGAGACCCAGTACTTC | CASSTFGGETQYF
TRBJ2-6 | TRBV6-6 | - | - | TGTGCCACCTGGGGGCAGGCCCCGGTGGGGGCCAACGTCCTGACTTTC | CATWGQAPVGANVLTF
TRBJ2-5 | TRBV2 | TRBD2 | - | TGTGCCAGCAGTGCGGTAGCGGGGGGGCGCGAGACCCAGTACTTC | CASSAVAGGRETQYF
TRBJ1-2 | TRBV3-1/TRBV3-2 | TRBD1 | - | TGTGCCAGCAGCCAAGCCAGGTACAGGGGGACGCTGTTTGGCTACACCTTC | CASSQARYRGTLFGYTF
TRBJ2-5 | TRBV2 | TRBD1 | - | TGTGCCAGCATCAGGGACAGTTTCCAAGAGACCCAGTACTTC | CASIRDSFQETQYF
TRBJ2-7 | TRBV11-1 | TRBD2 | - | TGTGCCAGCAGCGATTGGACTAGCGGCTACGAGCAGTACTTC | CASSDWTSGYEQYF
TRBJ2-3 | TRBV5-1 | TRBD2 | - | TGCGCCAGCAGCTTGGATCCGGGCTTAGCGGGGGGTCGGAACACAGATACGCAGTATTTT | CASSLDPGLAGGRNTDTQYF
TRBJ2-6 | TRBV6-2/TRBV6-3 | - | - | TGTGCCAGCAGTTACGTGGGCACTGGGGCCAACGTCCTGACTTTC | CASSYVGTGANVLTF
TRBJ1-4 | TRBV15 | - | - | TGTGCCACCAGCAGAGATCAGGGCCTAACAGAAAAACTGTTTTTT | CATSRDQGLTEKLFF
TRBJ2-4 | TRBV11-3 | - | - | TGTGCCAGCAGCTTAGGTATGGGGGCGGCCAAAAACATTCAGTACTTC | CASSLGMGAAKNIQYF
TRBJ2-7 | TRBV6-1 | - | once | TGTGCCAGCAGTGAAGCGCGACAGCTACAATGGGCCTACGAGCAGTACTTC | CASSEARQLQWAYEQYF
TRBJ2-7 | TRBV27 | TRBD2 | - | TGTGCCAGCAGGGAGGCGCGGGGGTTATACGAGCAGTACTTC | CASREARGLYEQYF
TRBJ2-2 | TRBV7-3 | TRBD2 | - | TGTGCCAGCAGTTCGCAGGGACTACGCACCGGGGAGCTGTTTTTT | CASSSQGLRTGELFF
TRBJ1-6 | TRBV28 | - | - | TGTGCCAGCAGTTTCGAAACCAGCTCCTATAATTCACCCCTCCACTTT | CASSFETSSYNSPLHF
TRBJ1-1 | TRBV3-1/TRBV3-2 | - | - | TGTGCCAGCAGCCAATCGGACACCCAAAGAGAAGCTTTCTTT | CASSQSDTQREAFF
TRBJ1-1 | TRBV19 | - | - | TGTGCCAGTAGTGCCGAGGCGAACACTGAAGCTTTCTTT | CASSAEANTEAFF